These 5 T cell receptor beta chains share one sample of origin, sequenced in a study of blood T cell repertoires in COVID-19. The protocol was immunoSEQ multiplex PCR, while the TCRdb copy is restricted to in-frame clones and leaves out a portion. Counted here are 150,000 to 200,000 clones, roughly 89% occurring once; the ten biggest clones make up roughly 1.5%. The specimen sequenced was peripheral blood. All receptors derive from a woman between 50 and 59 years old with acute or convalescent COVID-19.

This clone was seen more than once but under ten times. V usage is TRBV3-1 (or the pseudogene TRBV3-2) and J usage is TRBJ2-7; D unresolved. The germline gives CDR1 LGHDT, CDR2 YNNKEL (reference sequence). Trimming removed 0 bases at V and 2 bases at J, with 11 bases between. This CDR3 has 15 amino acids. The CDR3 region has the DNA TGTGCCAGCAGCCAAGAGTTGAGCAAGACCTACGAGCAGTACTTC. Translation: CASSQELSKTYEQYF.

V and J are TRBV5-1 and TRBJ1-1, with TRBD1 as a possible D gene (5 bases). The germline V gene has CDR1 SGHRS and CDR2 YFSETQ. The V end lost 3 bases, the J end lost 1 base, and 10 bases lay between the germline ends. The CDR3 has 14 residues. DNA of the CDR3: TGCGCCAGCAGCTCCCGACAGAGGAACACTGAAGCTTTCTTT. Its protein is CASSSRQRNTEAFF.

The J gene is TRBJ1-2, the V gene TRBV11-2, with a weak D call TRBD1 (5 bases). Germline lookup yields CDR1 SGHAT and CDR2 FQNNGV. With 5 bases removed from V and 4 bases from J, the gap between germline ends came to 14 bases. The CDR3 loop spans 14 amino acids. DNA for the CDR3: TGTGCCAGCAGCCCCGGGACGGGACTCTATGGCTACACCTTC. Translated: CASSPGTGLYGYTF.

CDR3 nucleotide sequence: TGCGCCAGCAGCCCGGGCGGGAGCGGCTCTGGGGCCAACGTCCTGACTTTC. The encoded protein is CASSPGGSGSGANVLTF. The J gene is TRBJ2-6, the V gene TRBV5-1; 7 nucleotides match TRBD2. Germline CDR1 and CDR2: SGHRS and YFSETQ. CDR3 size: 17 residues. V shed 4 bases, J shed 0 bases, and the junction held 7 bases outside the gene matches.

The genes are TRBV19 and TRBJ1-2; unclear D gene. The CDR3 runs 13 residues. The V and J ends lost 3 bases and 3 bases respectively, with 8 bases between them. Per the germline V gene, CDR1 is LNHDA and CDR2 is SQIVND (reference sequence). The CDR3, as DNA: TGTGCCAGTAGTATGCGGGGAGACTATGGCTACACCTTC. Amino acid sequence: CASSMRGDYGYTF.